This T cell receptor beta chain was sequenced in a study of regulatory T cells in long-lasting Graves disease. Time point: persistent/refractory GD, antithyroid drugs over 5 years with positive TRAb. After RNA was extracted from PBMCs, the TCR library was made from it. Nine milliliters of peripheral blood were taken and placed in EDTA tubes. In its sample, this clonotype was seen many times. The germline CDR1 and CDR2 sequences are MDHEN and SYDVKM. Trimming pared 6 bases from V and 4 bases from J, leaving 9 bases between. The CDR3 totals 12 residues. iRepertoire HTBI primers and Arm-PCR of CDR3 regions built TCR beta libraries. From the multiplex PCR reads, TCRdb called clonotypes with MiXCR, one entry per CDR3 protein. The table lists some 370,000 distinct CDR3 sequences, approximately 25% of them singletons.

Here the sequenced sample was peripheral blood mononuclear cells (PBMCs), taken when the disease was refractory, from a patient treated with antithyroid drugs. J is TRBJ2-5 and V is TRBV28, with D perhaps TRBD1 or TRBD2 (5 bases each). This sequence was found in a woman aged 40 to 50 with Graves disease. The CDR3 bases are TGTGCCAGCAGCGAGGGACGAGAGACCCAGTACTTC. This translates into CASSEGRETQYF. The full variable domain, in which reference TRBV28 and TRBJ2-5 provide the parts outside the CDR3, is DVKVTQSSRYLVKRTGEKVFLECVQDMDHENMFWYRQDPGLGLRLIYFSYDVKMKEKGDIPEGYSVSREKKERFSLILESASTNQTSMYLCASSEGRETQYFGPGTRLLVL.